This TCR beta chain is drawn from a study of identical twins. Study observations and caveats: Excess sharing by twins proved weaker in beta out-of-frame sequences. Out-of-frame TCR alpha sharing observed in monozygotic twins exceeded model estimates.

Unique molecular identifiers were present on cDNA, and template switching added a universal primer site. One entry per CDR3 protein results from TCRdb running MiXCR on the 5' RACE reads. The table lists around 200,000 distinct CDR3 sequences, roughly a tenth of them singletons, with 5.1% in the top ten. Turning to this clonotype: Its specificity is not known.

The CDR3 is 14 amino acids. J gave up 11 bases and V 6 bases, and 15 bases lay outside the gene matches. The genes are TRBV12-3 or TRBV12-4 and TRBJ1-1; TRBD1 agrees at 7 bases. Sequenced material: memory (CD45RO+) T cells sorted from blood. This clonotype was obtained from a young woman in good health. Here the CDR3 DNA reads TGTGCCAGCAGACCTGACAGGGAGCGGAAAGGTGCTTTCTTT. Amino acids: CASRPDRERKGAFF.